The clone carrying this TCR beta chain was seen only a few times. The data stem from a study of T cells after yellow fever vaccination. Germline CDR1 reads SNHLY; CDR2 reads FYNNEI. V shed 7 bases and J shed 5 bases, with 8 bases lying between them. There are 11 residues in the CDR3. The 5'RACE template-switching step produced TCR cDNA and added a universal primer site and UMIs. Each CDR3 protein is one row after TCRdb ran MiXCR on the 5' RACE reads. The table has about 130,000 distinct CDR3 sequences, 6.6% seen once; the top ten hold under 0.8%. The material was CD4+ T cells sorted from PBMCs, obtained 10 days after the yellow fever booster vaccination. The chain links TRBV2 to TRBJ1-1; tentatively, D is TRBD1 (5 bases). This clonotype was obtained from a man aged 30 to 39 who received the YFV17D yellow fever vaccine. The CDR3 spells CASKEGTEAFF. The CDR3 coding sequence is TGTGCCAGCAAAGAGGGGACTGAAGCTTTCTTT.